This paragraph reports one T cell receptor beta chain. CDR1 MDHEN and CDR2 SYDVKM come from the germline V gene. This CDR3 comprises 13 residues. V shed 6 bases and J 8 bases; nucleotides not matched to a gene: 5. Study processing details: Estimated nucleated cell counts came from reference gene primer amplification. Assay: immunoSEQ multiplex PCR; the TCRdb copy retains only in-frame clones and omits some. V and J calls and clone size follow that table, whereas D and trimming were derived from the DNA. Seen here are some 150,000 clones, approximately 85% observed once, and the top ten hold 1% to 1.2%. This entry belongs to a study of blood T cell repertoires in COVID-19. Looking at the study overall: Italy, Spain and the United States were the sources of the convalescent and acute COVID-19 samples. T cells, B-cell-depleted T cells, or PBMCs provided the cDNA or gDNA that served as material.

This sequence joins TRBV28 and TRBJ1-2; 11 positions agree with TRBD1. This clonotype was sampled from a man aged 35 to 55 with acute or convalescent COVID-19. Material for sequencing was peripheral blood. CDR3 nucleotides: TGTGCCAGCAGGGGACAGGGGGTCGGGGGCTACACCTTC. This codes for CASRGQGVGGYTF.